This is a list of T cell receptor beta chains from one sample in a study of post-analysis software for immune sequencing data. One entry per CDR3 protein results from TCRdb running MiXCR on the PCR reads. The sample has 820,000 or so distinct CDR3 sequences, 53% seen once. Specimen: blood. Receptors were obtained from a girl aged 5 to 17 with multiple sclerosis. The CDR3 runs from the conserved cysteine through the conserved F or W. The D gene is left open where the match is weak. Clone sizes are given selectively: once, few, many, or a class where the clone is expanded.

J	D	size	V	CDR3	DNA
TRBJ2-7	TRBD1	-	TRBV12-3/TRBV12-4	CASSRTGGSNEQYF	TGTGCCAGCAGCCGGACAGGGGGCTCGAACGAGCAGTACTTC
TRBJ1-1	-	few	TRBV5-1	CASSFSGTNTEAFF	TGCGCCAGCAGCTTTAGCGGGACCAACACTGAAGCTTTCTTT
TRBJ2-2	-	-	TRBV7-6	CASSLLHPGRTNTGELFF	TGTGCCAGCAGCTTGCTGCATCCGGGACGGACAAACACCGGGGAGCTGTTTTTT
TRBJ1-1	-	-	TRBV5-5	CASSLRRRMNTEAFF	TGTGCCAGCAGCTTGAGACGCCGGATGAACACTGAAGCTTTCTTT
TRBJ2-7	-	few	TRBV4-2	CASSQDQAGYEQYF	TGTGCCAGCAGCCAAGATCAGGCAGGGTACGAGCAGTACTTC
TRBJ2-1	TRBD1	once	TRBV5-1	CASSPRTGTMDEQFF	TGCGCCAGCAGCCCCCGGACAGGTACAATGGATGAGCAGTTCTTC
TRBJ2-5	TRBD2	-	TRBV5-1	CASSLAGVQETQYF	TGTGCCAGCAGCTTGGCGGGAGTCCAAGAGACCCAGTACTTC
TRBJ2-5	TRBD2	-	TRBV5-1	CASSPWTGGETQYF	TGCGCCAGCAGCCCATGGACGGGGGGAGAGACCCAGTACTTC
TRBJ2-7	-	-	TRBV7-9	CASSPMTVINYEQYF	TGTGCCAGCAGCCCAATGACAGTAATAAACTACGAGCAGTACTTC
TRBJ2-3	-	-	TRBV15	CATSRARQRRSTDTQYF	TGTGCCACCAGCAGAGCCCGACAGCGGAGAAGCACAGATACGCAGTATTTT
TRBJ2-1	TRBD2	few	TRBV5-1	CASSLTSGRHYEQFF	TGCGCCAGCAGCTTGACTAGCGGGCGTCATTATGAGCAGTTCTTC
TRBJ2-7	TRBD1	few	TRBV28	CASSFGTGFYEQYF	TGTGCCAGCAGTTTTGGGACAGGGTTTTACGAGCAGTACTTC
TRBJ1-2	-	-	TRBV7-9	CASSLQTLTDGYTF	TGTGCCAGCAGCTTACAGACGCTCACCGATGGCTACACCTTC
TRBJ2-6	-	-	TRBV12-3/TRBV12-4	CACGSGALDSSGANVLTF	TGTGCCTGCGGTTCAGGGGCCCTCGACAGCTCTGGGGCCAACGTCCTGACTTTC
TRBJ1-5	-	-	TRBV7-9	CASSLFWMGGPSNQPQHF	TGTGCCAGCAGCTTGTTTTGGATGGGGGGGCCGTCTAATCAGCCCCAGCATTTT
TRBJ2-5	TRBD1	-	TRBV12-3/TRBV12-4	CASRRTGTQETQYF	TGTGCCAGCAGGCGGACAGGGACCCAAGAGACCCAGTACTTC